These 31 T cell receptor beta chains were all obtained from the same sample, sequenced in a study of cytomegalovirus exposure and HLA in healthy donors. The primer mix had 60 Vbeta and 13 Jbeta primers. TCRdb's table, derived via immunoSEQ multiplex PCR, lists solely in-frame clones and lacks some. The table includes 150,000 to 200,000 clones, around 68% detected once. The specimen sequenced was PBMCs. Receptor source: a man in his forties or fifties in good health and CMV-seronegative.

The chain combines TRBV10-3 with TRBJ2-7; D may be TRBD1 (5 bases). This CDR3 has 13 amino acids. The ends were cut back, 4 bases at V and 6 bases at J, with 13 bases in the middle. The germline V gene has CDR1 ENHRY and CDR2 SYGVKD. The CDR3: CAISVQVLGEQYF. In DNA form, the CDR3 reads TGTGCCATCAGTGTACAGGTTTTGGGCGAGCAGTACTTC.

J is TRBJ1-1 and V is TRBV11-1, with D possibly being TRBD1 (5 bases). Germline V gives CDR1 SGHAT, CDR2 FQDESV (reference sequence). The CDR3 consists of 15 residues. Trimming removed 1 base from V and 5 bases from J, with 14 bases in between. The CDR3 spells CASSLGPGRDTEAFF. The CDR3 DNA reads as TGTGCCAGCAGCTTAGGGCCAGGGAGGGATACTGAAGCTTTCTTT.

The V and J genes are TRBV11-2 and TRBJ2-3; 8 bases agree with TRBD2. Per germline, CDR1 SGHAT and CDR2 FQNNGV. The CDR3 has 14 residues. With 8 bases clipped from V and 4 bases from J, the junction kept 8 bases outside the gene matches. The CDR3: CASGPGGAADTQYF. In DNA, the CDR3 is TGTGCCAGCGGCCCCGGGGGGGCCGCAGATACGCAGTATTTT.

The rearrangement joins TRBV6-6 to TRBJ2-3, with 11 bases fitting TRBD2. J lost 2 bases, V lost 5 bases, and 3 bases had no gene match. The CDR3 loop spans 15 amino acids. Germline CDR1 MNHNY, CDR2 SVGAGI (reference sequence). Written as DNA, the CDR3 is TGTGCCAGCAGTAGTAGCGGGGGGGTCACAGATACGCAGTATTTT. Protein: CASSSSGGVTDTQYF.

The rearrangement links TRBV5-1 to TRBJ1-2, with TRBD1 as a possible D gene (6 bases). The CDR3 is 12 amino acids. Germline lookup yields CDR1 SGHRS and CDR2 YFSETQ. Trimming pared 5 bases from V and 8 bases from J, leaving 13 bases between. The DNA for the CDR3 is TGCGCCAGCAGTTCGAACAGGGAAGGCTACACCTTC. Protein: CASSSNREGYTF.

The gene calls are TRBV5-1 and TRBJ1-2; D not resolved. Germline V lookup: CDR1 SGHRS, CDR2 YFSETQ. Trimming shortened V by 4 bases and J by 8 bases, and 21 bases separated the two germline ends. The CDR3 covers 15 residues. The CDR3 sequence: CASSLQAGLREGYTF. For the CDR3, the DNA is TGCGCCAGCAGCCTCCAAGCGGGCCTACGGGAGGGCTACACCTTC.

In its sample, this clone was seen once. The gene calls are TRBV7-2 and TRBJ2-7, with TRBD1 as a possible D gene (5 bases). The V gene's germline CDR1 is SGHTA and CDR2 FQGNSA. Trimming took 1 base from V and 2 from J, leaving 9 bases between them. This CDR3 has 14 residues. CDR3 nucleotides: TGTGCCAGCAGCTTAGTCAGGGTGACCTACGAGCAGTACTTC. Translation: CASSLVRVTYEQYF. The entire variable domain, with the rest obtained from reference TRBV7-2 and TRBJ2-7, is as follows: GAGVSQSPSNKVTEKGKDVELRCDPISGHTALYWYRQSLGQGLEFLIYFQGNSAPDKSGLPSDRFSAERTGGSVSTLTIQRTQQEDSAVYLCASSLVRVTYEQYFGPGTRLTVT.

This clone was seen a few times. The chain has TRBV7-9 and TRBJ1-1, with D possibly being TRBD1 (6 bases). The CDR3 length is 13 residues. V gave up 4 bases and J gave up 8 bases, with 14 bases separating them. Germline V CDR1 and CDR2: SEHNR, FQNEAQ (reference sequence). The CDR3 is CASSSRGQGEAFF. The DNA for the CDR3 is TGTGCCAGCAGCTCTAGGGGTCAGGGGGAAGCTTTCTTT. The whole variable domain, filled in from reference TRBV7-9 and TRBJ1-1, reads DTGVSQNPRHKITKRGQNVTFRCDPISEHNRLYWYRQTLGQGPEFLTYFQNEAQLEKSRLLSDRFSAERPKGSFSTLEIQRTEQGDSAMYLCASSSRGQGEAFFGQGTRLTVV.

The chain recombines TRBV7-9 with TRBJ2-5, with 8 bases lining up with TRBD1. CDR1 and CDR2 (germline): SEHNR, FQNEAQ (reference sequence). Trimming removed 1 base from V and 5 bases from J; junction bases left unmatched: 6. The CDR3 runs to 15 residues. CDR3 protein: CASSLVQGVSETQYF. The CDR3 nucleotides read TGTGCCAGCAGCTTAGTACAGGGGGTCTCGGAGACCCAGTACTTC.

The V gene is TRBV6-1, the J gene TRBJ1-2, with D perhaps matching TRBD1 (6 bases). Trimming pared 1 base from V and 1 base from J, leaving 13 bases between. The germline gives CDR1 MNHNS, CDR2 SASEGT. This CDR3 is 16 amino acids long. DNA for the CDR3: TGTGCCAGCAGTGAAGGTCAGAGGACAGTTAACTATGGCTACACCTTC. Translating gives CASSEGQRTVNYGYTF.

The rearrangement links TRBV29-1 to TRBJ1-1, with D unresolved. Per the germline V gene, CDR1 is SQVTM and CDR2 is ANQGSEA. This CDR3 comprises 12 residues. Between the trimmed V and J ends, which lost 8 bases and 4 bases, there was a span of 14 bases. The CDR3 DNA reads TGCAGCTCCCCTGGGCTGAGCACTGAAGCTTTCTTT. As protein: CSSPGLSTEAFF.

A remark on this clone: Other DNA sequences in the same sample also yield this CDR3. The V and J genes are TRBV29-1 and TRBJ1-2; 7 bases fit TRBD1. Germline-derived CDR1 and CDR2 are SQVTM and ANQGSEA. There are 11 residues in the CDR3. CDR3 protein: CTPGTDYGYTF. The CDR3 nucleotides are TGCACCCCCGGGACAGACTATGGCTACACCTTC.

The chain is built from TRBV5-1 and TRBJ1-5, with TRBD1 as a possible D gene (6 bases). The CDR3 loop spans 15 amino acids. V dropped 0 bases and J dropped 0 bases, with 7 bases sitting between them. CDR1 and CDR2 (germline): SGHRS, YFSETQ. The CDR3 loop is CASSLAGASNQPQHF. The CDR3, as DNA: TGCGCCAGCAGCTTGGCAGGGGCTAGCAATCAGCCCCAGCATTTT.

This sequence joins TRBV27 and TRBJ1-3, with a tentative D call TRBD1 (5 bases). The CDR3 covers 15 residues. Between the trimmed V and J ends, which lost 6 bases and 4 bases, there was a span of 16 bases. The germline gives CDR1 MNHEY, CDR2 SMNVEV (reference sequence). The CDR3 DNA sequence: TGTGCCAGCAGACCGCCAGGGTCGAGCGGAAACACCATATATTTT. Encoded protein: CASRPPGSSGNTIYF.

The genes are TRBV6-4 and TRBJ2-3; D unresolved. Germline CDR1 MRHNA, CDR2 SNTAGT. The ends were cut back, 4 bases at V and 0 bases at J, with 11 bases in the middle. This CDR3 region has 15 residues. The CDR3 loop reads CASSVGRSSTDTQYF. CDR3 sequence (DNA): TGTGCCAGCAGTGTAGGCAGGTCAAGCACAGATACGCAGTATTTT.

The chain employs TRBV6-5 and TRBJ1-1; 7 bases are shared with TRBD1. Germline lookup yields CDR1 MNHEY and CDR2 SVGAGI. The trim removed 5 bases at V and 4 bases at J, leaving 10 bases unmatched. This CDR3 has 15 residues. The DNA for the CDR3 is TGTGCCAGCAGTCTTAGACAGGGACTTCGCACTGAAGCTTTCTTT. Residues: CASSLRQGLRTEAFF.

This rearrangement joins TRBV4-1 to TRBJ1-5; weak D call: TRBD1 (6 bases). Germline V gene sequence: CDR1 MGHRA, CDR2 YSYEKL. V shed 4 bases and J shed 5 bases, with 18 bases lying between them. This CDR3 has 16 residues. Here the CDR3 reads CASSRTGIGSDQPQHF. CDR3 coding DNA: TGCGCCAGCAGCCGCACAGGGATCGGATCGGATCAGCCCCAGCATTTT.

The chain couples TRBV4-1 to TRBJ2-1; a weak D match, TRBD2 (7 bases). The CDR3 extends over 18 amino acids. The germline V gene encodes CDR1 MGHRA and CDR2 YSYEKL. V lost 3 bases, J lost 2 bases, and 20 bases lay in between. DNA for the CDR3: TGCGCCAGCAGCCACGGAGGGGGGGGAGGCGGACCCTACAATGAGCAGTTCTTC. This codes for CASSHGGGGGGPYNEQFF.

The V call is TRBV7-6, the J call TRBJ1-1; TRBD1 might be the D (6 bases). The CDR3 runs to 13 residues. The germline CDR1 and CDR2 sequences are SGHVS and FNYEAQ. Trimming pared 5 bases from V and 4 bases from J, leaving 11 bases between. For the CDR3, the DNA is TGTGCCAGCAGCCCGGGACACACCACTGAAGCTTTCTTT. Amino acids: CASSPGHTTEAFF.

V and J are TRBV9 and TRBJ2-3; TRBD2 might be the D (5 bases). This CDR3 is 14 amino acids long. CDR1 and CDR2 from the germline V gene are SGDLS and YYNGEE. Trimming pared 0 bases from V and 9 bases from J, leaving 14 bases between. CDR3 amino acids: CASSVGPDYRTQYF. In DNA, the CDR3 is TGTGCCAGCAGCGTAGGGCCAGACTACCGAACGCAGTATTTT.

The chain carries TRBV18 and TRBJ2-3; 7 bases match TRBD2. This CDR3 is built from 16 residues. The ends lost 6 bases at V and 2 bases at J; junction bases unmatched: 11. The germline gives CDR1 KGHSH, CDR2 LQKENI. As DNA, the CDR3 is TGTGCCAGCTCCCAAAACGGAGCGGGGCACACAGATACGCAGTATTTT. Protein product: CASSQNGAGHTDTQYF.

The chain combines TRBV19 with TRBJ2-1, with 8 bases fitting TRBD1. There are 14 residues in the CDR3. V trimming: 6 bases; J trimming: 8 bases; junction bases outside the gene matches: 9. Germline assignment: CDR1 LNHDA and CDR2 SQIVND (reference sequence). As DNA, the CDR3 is TGTGCCAGTAGGAAGGACAGGGAAGGGGATGAGCAGTTCTTC. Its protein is CASRKDREGDEQFF.

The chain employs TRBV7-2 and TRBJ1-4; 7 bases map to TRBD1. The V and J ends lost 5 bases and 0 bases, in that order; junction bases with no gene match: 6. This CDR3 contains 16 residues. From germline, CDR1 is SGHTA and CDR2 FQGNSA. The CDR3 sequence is CASSVTGSATNEKLFF. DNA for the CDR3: TGTGCCAGCAGCGTGACAGGGTCGGCAACTAATGAAAAACTGTTTTTT. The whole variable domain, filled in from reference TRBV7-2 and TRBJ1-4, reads GAGVSQSPSNKVTEKGKDVELRCDPISGHTALYWYRQSLGQGLEFLIYFQGNSAPDKSGLPSDRFSAERTGGSVSTLTIQRTQQEDSAVYLCASSVTGSATNEKLFFGSGTQLSVL.

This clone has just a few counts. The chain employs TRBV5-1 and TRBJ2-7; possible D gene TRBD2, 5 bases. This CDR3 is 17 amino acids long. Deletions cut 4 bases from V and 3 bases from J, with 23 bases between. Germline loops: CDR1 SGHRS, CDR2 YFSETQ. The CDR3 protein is CASSERPGLRNGYEQYF. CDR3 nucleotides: TGCGCCAGCAGCGAGCGGCCGGGCCTAAGAAATGGCTACGAGCAGTACTTC.

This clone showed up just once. CDR3: CASSGRAALNTGELFF. CDR3 sequence (DNA): TGTGCCAGCAGTGGAAGAGCGGCCTTGAACACCGGGGAGCTGTTTTTT. The chain links TRBV2 to TRBJ2-2, with D possibly being TRBD2 (5 bases). Trimming left V 4 bases short and J 1 base short, with 13 bases between. Germline CDR1 is SNHLY and CDR2 is FYNNEI. This CDR3 comprises 16 residues.

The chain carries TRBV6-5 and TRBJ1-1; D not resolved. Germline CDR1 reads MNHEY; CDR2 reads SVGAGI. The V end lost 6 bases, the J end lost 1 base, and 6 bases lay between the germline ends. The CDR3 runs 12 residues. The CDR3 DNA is TGTGCCAGCAGGGACTGGAACACTGAAGCTTTCTTT. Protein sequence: CASRDWNTEAFF.

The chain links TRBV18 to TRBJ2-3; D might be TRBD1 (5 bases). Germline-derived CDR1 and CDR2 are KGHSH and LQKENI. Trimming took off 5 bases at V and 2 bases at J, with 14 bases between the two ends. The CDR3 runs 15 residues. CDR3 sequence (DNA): TGTGCCAGCTCATCACGACAGAAAAACACAGATACGCAGTATTTT. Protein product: CASSSRQKNTDTQYF.

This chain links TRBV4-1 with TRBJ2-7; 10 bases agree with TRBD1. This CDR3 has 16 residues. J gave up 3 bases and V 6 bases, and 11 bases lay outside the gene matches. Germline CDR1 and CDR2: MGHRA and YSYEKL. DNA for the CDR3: TGCGCCAGCAGTCCCTGGGGTGGGACAGGGGACTACGAGCAGTACTTC. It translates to CASSPWGGTGDYEQYF.

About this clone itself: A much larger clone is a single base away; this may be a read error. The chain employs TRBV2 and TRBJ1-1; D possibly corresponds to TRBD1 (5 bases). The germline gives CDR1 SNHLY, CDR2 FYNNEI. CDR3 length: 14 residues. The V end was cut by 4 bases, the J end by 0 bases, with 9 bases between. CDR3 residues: CASSAGLLNTEAFF. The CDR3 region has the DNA TGTGCCAGCAGTGCGGGACTCCTGAACACTGAAGCTTTCTTT. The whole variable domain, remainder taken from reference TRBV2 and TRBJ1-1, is EPEVTQTPSHQVTQMGQEVILRCVPISNHLYFYWYRQILGQKVEFLVSFYNNEISEKSEIFDDQFSVERPDGSNFTLKIRSTKLEDSAMYFCASSAGLLNTEAFFGQGTRLTVV.

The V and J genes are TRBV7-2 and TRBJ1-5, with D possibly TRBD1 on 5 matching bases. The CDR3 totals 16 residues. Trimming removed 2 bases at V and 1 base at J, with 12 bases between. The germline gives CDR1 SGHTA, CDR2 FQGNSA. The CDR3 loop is CASSLMGGGSNQPQHF. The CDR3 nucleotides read TGTGCCAGCAGCTTAATGGGGGGTGGGAGCAATCAGCCCCAGCATTTT.

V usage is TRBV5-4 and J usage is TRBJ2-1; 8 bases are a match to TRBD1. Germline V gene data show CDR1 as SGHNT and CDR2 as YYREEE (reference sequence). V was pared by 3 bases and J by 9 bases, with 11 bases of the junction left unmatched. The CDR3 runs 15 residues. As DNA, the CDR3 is TGTGCCAGCAGCTCCCGGACAGGGAGAATTAGTGAGCAGTTCTTC. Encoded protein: CASSSRTGRISEQFF.